The 19 T cell receptor beta chains reported below all come from one sample, sequenced in a study of T cells after yellow fever vaccination. TCRdb reanalysed the 5' RACE reads using MiXCR and keeps one entry per CDR3 protein. The data contain 300,000 to 400,000 distinct CDR3 sequences, 8.7% of them seen just once; the ten biggest clones take up about a sixth. This sample comprised PBMCs, obtained on the day of the first yellow fever vaccination. These receptors were taken from a man between 18 and 35 years old who received the YFV17D yellow fever vaccine.

This clonotype was detected many times. J is TRBJ2-7 and V is TRBV7-9; D is uncertain. Germline V gives CDR1 SEHNR, CDR2 FQNEAQ (reference sequence). Deletions cut 8 bases from V and 4 bases from J, with 9 bases between. This CDR3 region has 11 residues. The CDR3 sequence is CASFGEYEQYF. The CDR3 region has the DNA TGTGCCAGCTTCGGAGAATACGAGCAGTACTTC.

The chain recombines TRBV7-8 with TRBJ1-1; D gene unclear. The CDR3 covers 16 residues. Germline V CDR1 and CDR2: SGHVS, FQNEAQ. V was clipped by 5 bases and J by 0 bases, with 16 bases between them. CDR3 protein: CASSGRSGRLNTEAFF. The CDR3 DNA reads as TGTGCCAGCAGCGGACGATCTGGACGGTTGAACACTGAAGCTTTCTTT.

CDR3 DNA: TGCGCCAGCAGCTTGGCCCAGGGATTGAACACTGAAGCTTTCTTT. Translated: CASSLAQGLNTEAFF. The chain carries TRBV5-1 and TRBJ1-1, with TRBD1 as a possible D gene (5 bases). Trimming left V 0 bases short and J 0 bases short, with 9 bases between. There are 15 residues in the CDR3. Germline V lookup: CDR1 SGHRS, CDR2 YFSETQ. The variable domain in full, with the rest retrieved from reference TRBV5-1 and TRBJ1-1, is KAGVTQTPRYLIKTRGQQVTLSCSPISGHRSVSWYQQTPGQGLQFLFEYFSETQRNKGNFPGRFSGRQFSNSRSEMNVSTLELGDSALYLCASSLAQGLNTEAFFGQGTRLTVV.

This chain uses TRBV5-1 with TRBJ2-1; D is uncertain. The germline V gene has CDR1 SGHRS and CDR2 YFSETQ. V lost 3 bases and J lost 8, with 15 bases in between. The CDR3 consists of 14 residues. The CDR3 here is CASSWVGRVDEQFF. In DNA, the CDR3 is TGCGCCAGCAGCTGGGTAGGTAGGGTTGATGAGCAGTTCTTC.

The rearrangement joins TRBV7-2 to TRBJ1-1; D gene ambiguous. This CDR3 has 13 amino acids. The germline V and J ends were trimmed by 5 bases and 2 bases, with 9 bases remaining between them. CDR1 and CDR2 from the germline V gene are SGHTA and FQGNSA. In nucleotides, the CDR3 is TGTGCCAGCAGCCCCTATCTCAACACTGAAGCTTTCTTT. Translation: CASSPYLNTEAFF.

This clonotype turned up a few times. The V and J genes are TRBV7-2 and TRBJ1-4; D is unresolved. V lost 3 bases and J lost 6, with 8 bases in between. CDR1 is SGHTA, CDR2 FQGNSA, per germline. The length of the CDR3 is 13 residues. The CDR3 spells CASSFLGDEKLFF. CDR3 nucleotides: TGTGCCAGCAGCTTTTTAGGTGATGAAAAACTGTTTTTT.

This clonotype turned up a few times. The chain carries TRBV20-1 and TRBJ1-4, with 9 bases matching TRBD1. CDR3 length: 13 residues. J was trimmed by 6 bases and V by 6 bases; bases with no gene match: 5. Germline CDR1 DFQATT, CDR2 SNEGSKA (reference sequence). CDR3 amino acids: CSARDREYEKLFF. The DNA of the CDR3 is TGCAGTGCCAGGGACAGGGAGTATGAAAAACTGTTTTTT.

This rearrangement joins TRBV6-1 to TRBJ1-2; 7 bases fit TRBD1. V lost 6 bases, J lost 4 bases, and 5 bases stayed unmatched. The CDR3 is made up of 13 amino acids. Germline V gives CDR1 MNHNS, CDR2 SASEGT. The CDR3 sequence: CASREQGSYGYTF. As DNA, the CDR3 is TGTGCCAGCAGAGAACAGGGGAGCTATGGCTACACCTTC.

Written as DNA, the CDR3 is TGCGCCAGCAGCTTGAGGCAGGCGGGGGAGACCCAGTACTTC. Protein: CASSLRQAGETQYF. J is TRBJ2-5 and V is TRBV5-1, with a tentative D call TRBD2 (6 bases). The CDR3 loop spans 14 amino acids. Germline lookup yields CDR1 SGHRS and CDR2 YFSETQ. V was trimmed by 1 base and J by 5 bases, leaving 12 bases between them.

The chain recombines TRBV20-1 with TRBJ1-2, with D maybe TRBD1 (5 bases). CDR3 length: 13 amino acids. V lost 3 bases and J 4 bases, leaving 12 bases between the germline ends. The V gene's germline CDR1 is DFQATT and CDR2 SNEGSKA (reference sequence). The CDR3 sequence: CSARPDTFYGYTF. As DNA, the CDR3 is TGCAGTGCTAGGCCGGACACCTTCTATGGCTACACCTTC.

The table lists this clonotype with a few counts. The rearrangement uses TRBV7-9 and TRBJ2-3; D perhaps matches TRBD1 (6 bases). The CDR3 totals 15 residues. Per the germline V gene, CDR1 is SEHNR and CDR2 is FQNEAQ (reference sequence). V gave up 3 bases and J gave up 2 bases, with 12 bases separating them. The CDR3 is CASSFNRESTDTQYF. As DNA, the CDR3 is TGTGCCAGCAGCTTCAACAGGGAATCCACAGATACGCAGTATTTT.

There are a few counts of this clonotype. The chain couples TRBV20-1 to TRBJ1-6, with 8 bases that match TRBD1. This CDR3 is built from 12 residues. The junction had 4 bases not matched to a gene; V was cut back by 6 bases and J by 9 bases. Germline-derived CDR1 and CDR2 are DFQATT and SNEGSKA (reference sequence). CDR3 bases: TGCAGTGCCCTGGACAGGGTTTCACCCCTCCACTTT. Translation: CSALDRVSPLHF.

This clonotype showed up just a few times. The V gene is TRBV4-1, the J gene TRBJ2-5; D may be TRBD2 (5 bases). This CDR3 has 15 amino acids. The ends were cut back, 1 base at V and 5 bases at J, with 14 bases in the middle. The V gene's germline CDR1 is MGHRA and CDR2 YSYEKL. The CDR3 spells CASSQVALVRETQYF. CDR3 in DNA: TGCGCCAGCAGCCAAGTAGCGCTAGTCAGGGAGACCCAGTACTTC.

A few counts support this clonotype. Here the CDR3 DNA reads TGCGCCAGCAGCTTAAGGGGGGCGGGCGATGAGCAGTTCTTC. This translates into CASSLRGAGDEQFF. The chain uses TRBV5-1 and TRBJ2-1; D is perhaps TRBD1 or TRBD2 (6 bases each). V was cut by 2 bases and J by 8 bases, with 14 bases left in between. CDR1 is SGHRS and CDR2 is YFSETQ in the germline V gene. The CDR3 totals 14 residues.

This chain uses TRBV9 with TRBJ1-1; 7 bases agree with TRBD1. The CDR3 is 15 amino acids. CDR1 is SGDLS, CDR2 YYNGEE, per germline. V lost 0 bases and J lost 1; bases outside the gene matches: 3. CDR3 sequence (DNA): TGTGCCAGCAGCGTAGTGAGACAGGGGAACACTGAAGCTTTCTTT. It specifies CASSVVRQGNTEAFF. Looking up the rest from reference TRBV9 and TRBJ1-1 gives the full variable domain: DSGVTQTPKHLITATGQRVTLRCSPRSGDLSVYWYQQSLDQGLQFLIQYYNGEERAKGNILERFSAQQFPDLHSELNLSSLELGDSALYFCASSVVRQGNTEAFFGQGTRLTVV.

The chain uses TRBV7-2 and TRBJ1-3; 7 nucleotides align to TRBD1. Germline CDR1 and CDR2: SGHTA and FQGNSA. The V segment lost 5 bases and the J segment 0 bases; nucleotides outside the gene matches: 4. This CDR3 has 15 amino acids. The CDR3 bases are TGTGCCAGCAGCCCACAGGGGTACTCTGGAAACACCATATATTTT. It specifies CASSPQGYSGNTIYF.

There are a few counts of this clonotype. V and J are TRBV7-8 and TRBJ2-7, with D unclear. This CDR3 region has 15 residues. Germline CDR1 is SGHVS and CDR2 is FQNEAQ. The germline V and J ends were trimmed by 6 bases and 0 bases, with 15 bases remaining between them. This chain's CDR3 is CASSLGVGISYEQYF. As DNA, the CDR3 is TGTGCCAGCAGTCTAGGTGTGGGGATCTCCTACGAGCAGTACTTC.

This clonotype was counted between two and nine times. The CDR3 is CASSPVPNSYNEQFF. CDR3 nucleotides: TGTGCCAGCAGCCCCGTGCCAAATTCATACAATGAGCAGTTCTTC. V is TRBV5-4 and J is TRBJ2-1; D is ambiguous. V shed 4 bases and J shed 4 bases, with 15 bases lying between them. This CDR3 is 15 amino acids long. Germline V CDR1 and CDR2: SGHNT, YYREEE (reference sequence). The variable domain in full, with the rest retrieved from reference TRBV5-4 and TRBJ2-1, is ETGVTQSPTHLIKTRGQQVTLRCSSQSGHNTVSWYQQALGQGPQFIFQYYREEENGRGNFPPRFSGLQFPNYSSELNVNALELDDSALYLCASSPVPNSYNEQFFGPGTRLTVL.

In DNA, the CDR3 is TGTGCCAGCAGCTCACGGACAGGGGATAGCAATCAGCCCCAGCATTTT. This sequence encodes CASSSRTGDSNQPQHF. The V call is TRBV21-1, the J call TRBJ1-5; the table's D call of TRBD1 was not tested on the DNA. TRBV21-1 is described as a pseudogene. CDR3 length: 16 amino acids.